This entry is about one T cell receptor (beta chain). The data derive from a study of control samples from healthy donors and cancer patients. CDR1 is SEHNR and CDR2 is FQNEAQ in the germline V gene (reference sequence). V lost 10 bases and J lost 5, with 6 bases in between. This CDR3 has 10 residues. The protocol was immunoSEQ multiplex PCR, while the TCRdb copy is restricted to in-frame clones and leaves out a portion. The data show about 190,000 clones, 91% seen once. This chain links TRBV7-9 with TRBJ2-1; D unresolved. This receptor was identified in a man aged 25-45 years in good health. Input material: blood. DNA of the CDR3: TGTGCCACCGAAAACAATGAGCAGTTCTTC. This translates into CATENNEQFF.